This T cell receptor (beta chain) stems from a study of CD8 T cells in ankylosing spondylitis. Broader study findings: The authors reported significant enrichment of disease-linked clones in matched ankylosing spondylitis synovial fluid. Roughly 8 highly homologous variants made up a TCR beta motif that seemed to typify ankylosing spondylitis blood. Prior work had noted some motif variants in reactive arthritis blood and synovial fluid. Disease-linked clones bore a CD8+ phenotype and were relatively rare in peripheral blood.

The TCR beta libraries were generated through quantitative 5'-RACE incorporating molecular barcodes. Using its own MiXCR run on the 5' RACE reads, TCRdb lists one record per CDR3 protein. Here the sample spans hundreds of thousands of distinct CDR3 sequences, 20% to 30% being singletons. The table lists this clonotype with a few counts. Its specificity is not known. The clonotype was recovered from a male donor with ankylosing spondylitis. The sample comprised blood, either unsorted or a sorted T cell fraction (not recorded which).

CDR3: CASSLAESGELFF. As DNA, the CDR3 is TGTGCCAGCAGCTTAGCGGAGTCCGGGGAGCTGTTTTTT. The chain links TRBV7-9 to TRBJ2-2; D gene unclear. V was shortened by 0 bases and J by 6 bases, with 5 bases between the two germline ends. Germline V gene sequence: CDR1 SEHNR, CDR2 FQNEAQ (reference sequence). CDR3 length: 13 amino acids. Supplemented by reference TRBV7-9 and TRBJ2-2, the full variable domain reads DTGVSQNPRHKITKRGQNVTFRCDPISEHNRLYWYRQTLGQGPEFLTYFQNEAQLEKSRLLSDRFSAERPKGSFSTLEIQRTEQGDSAMYLCASSLAESGELFFGEGSRLTVL.